One sample yielded the 13 T cell receptor beta chains listed below, sequenced in a study of human T cells and chemical hapten exposure. TCRdb passed the RACE reads through MiXCR, listing each CDR3 protein once. The sample records fewer than 350,000 distinct CDR3 sequences, 7.5% to 8% being singletons. Time point reported: pre-sensitization, week 0. This sample's treatment: therapeutic diphenylcyclopropenone sensitization with weekly scalp DPC. The source material was whole blood, sampled in connection with sensitization to the hapten diphenylcyclopropenone (DPC). These receptors all come from a man between 18 and 35 years old with alopecia areata. Some clones in this sample may be carry-over from other donors' samples.

This chain joins TRBV7-2 and TRBJ2-4; D is unresolved. The CDR3 spans 13 residues. V lost 5 bases and J lost 15, with 20 bases in between. CDR1 is SGHTA and CDR2 is FQGNSA in the germline V gene. The CDR3 here is CASSVGRLMGLYF. The CDR3 region has the DNA TGTGCCAGCAGCGTCGGACGGCTGATGGGGTTGTACTTC.

In its sample, this clonotype was seen many times. The J gene is TRBJ2-2, the V gene TRBV7-8; perhaps TRBD1 as D (5 bases). V was pared by 2 bases and J by 3 bases, with 10 bases between. This CDR3 comprises 15 residues. The germline V gene encodes CDR1 SGHVS and CDR2 FQNEAQ. CDR3 in DNA: TGTGCCAGCAGCTTATTTCAGGGTTACACCGGGGAGCTGTTTTTT. Protein product: CASSLFQGYTGELFF.

The V gene is TRBV29-1, the J gene TRBJ2-2; perhaps TRBD2 as D (6 bases). Per the germline V gene, CDR1 is SQVTM and CDR2 is ANQGSEA. CDR3 length: 15 residues. Trimming removed 2 bases at V and 5 bases at J, with 15 bases between. The CDR3 sequence is CSVEQRQGGTGELFF. Written as DNA, the CDR3 is TGCAGCGTTGAACAGCGGCAGGGAGGAACCGGGGAGCTGTTTTTT.

The gene calls are TRBV7-9 and TRBJ2-7; D is ambiguous. V was cut by 0 bases and J by 2 bases, with 8 bases left in between. The germline CDR1 and CDR2 sequences are SEHNR and FQNEAQ (reference sequence). This CDR3 region has 14 residues. The DNA of the CDR3 is TGTGCCAGCAGCTTAGCAGGCAGGACCTACGAGCAGTACGTC. Translation gives CASSLAGRTYEQYV.

This clonotype has only a few counts. The rearrangement links TRBV11-2 to TRBJ2-1; TRBD1 aligns across 9 bases. Germline V gene sequence: CDR1 SGHAT, CDR2 FQNNGV. The CDR3 has 15 residues. Trimming at V came to 5 bases and at J to 8 bases, leaving 10 bases not matched to a gene. This CDR3 reads CASSPGGDRAHEQFF. The CDR3, as DNA: TGTGCCAGCAGCCCTGGGGGGGACAGGGCCCATGAGCAGTTCTTC. Full variable domain (outside the CDR3, taken from reference TRBV11-2 and TRBJ2-1): EAGVAQSPRYKIIEKRQSVAFWCNPISGHATLYWYQQILGQGPKLLIQFQNNGVVDDSQLPKDRFSAERLKGVDSTLKIQPAKLEDSAVYLCASSPGGDRAHEQFFGPGTRLTVL.

This clonotype has just one count. This sequence may be a read error, since a much larger clone differs from it by one base. V is TRBV10-3 and J is TRBJ2-3; 12 nucleotides agree with TRBD2. The CDR3 sequence is 17 residues long. The V segment lost 4 bases and the J segment 0 bases; nucleotides outside the gene matches: 5. Germline V gene lookup returns CDR1 ENHRY and CDR2 SYGVKD. CDR3 sequence: CAISGPSGGVSTDTQYF. DNA of the CDR3: TGTGCCATCAGTGGCCCTAGCGGGGGGGTCAGCACAGATACGCAGTATTTT.

The chain employs TRBV7-3 and TRBJ1-6; 7 bases fit TRBD1. Germline-derived CDR1 and CDR2 are SGHTA and FQGTGA. V dropped 3 bases and J dropped 6; count of bases not matched to a gene: 2. CDR3 length: 14 amino acids. The CDR3 loop is CASSFQGGNSPLHF. The DNA for the CDR3 is TGTGCCAGCAGCTTTCAGGGGGGTAATTCACCCCTCCACTTT.

This clonotype was counted a few times. The chain links TRBV7-8 to TRBJ2-3; 9 nucleotides line up with TRBD1. The V gene's germline CDR1 is SGHVS and CDR2 FQNEAQ. V lost 6 bases and J lost 5; bases outside the gene matches: 18. The CDR3 is made up of 18 amino acids. This CDR3 is CASRHRTAGQGFIDTQYF. The CDR3 bases are TGTGCCAGCAGACACAGAACGGCGGGACAGGGTTTTATAGATACGCAGTATTTT. Variable domain in full (rest from reference TRBV7-8 and TRBJ2-3): GAGVSQSPRYKVAKRGQDVALRCDPISGHVSLFWYQQALGQGPEFLTYFQNEAQLDKSGLPSDRFFAERPEGSVSTLKIQRTQQEDSAVYLCASRHRTAGQGFIDTQYFGPGTRLTVL.

The CDR3 loop is CASDHRQSTEAFF. The DNA for the CDR3 is TGTGCCAGCGACCACCGACAGAGCACTGAAGCTTTCTTT. The chain recombines TRBV6-2 or TRBV6-3 with TRBJ1-1, with a weak D call TRBD1 (5 bases). There are 13 residues in the CDR3. The germline CDR1 and CDR2 sequences are MNHEY and SVGEGT. Trimming took off 8 bases at V and 4 bases at J, with 14 bases between the two ends.

The chain has TRBV7-9 and TRBJ1-3; D unresolved. V gave up 7 bases and J gave up 0 bases, with 7 bases separating them. CDR3 length: 13 residues. CDR1 SEHNR and CDR2 FQNEAQ come from the germline V gene (reference sequence). This CDR3 is CASKGSSGNTIYF. CDR3 DNA: TGTGCCAGCAAAGGTAGCTCTGGAAACACCATATATTTT.

In the case of this clonotype: This may be a read error, as it is one base from a much larger clone. The rearrangement uses TRBV27 and TRBJ1-4; D is unclear. The germline gives CDR1 MNHEY, CDR2 SMNVEV (reference sequence). The CDR3 runs to 17 residues. The CDR3 here is CACSLFLSGRADEKLFF. CDR3 coding DNA: TGTGCCTGCAGTTTATTTCTCTCGGGGAGGGCGGATGAAAAACTGTTTTTT.

This clonotype was seen many times. The V gene is TRBV11-1, the J gene TRBJ2-4; D is unclear. Germline lookup yields CDR1 SGHAT and CDR2 FQDESV (reference sequence). The CDR3 consists of 14 residues. V lost 3 bases and J lost 0, with 6 bases in between. The CDR3 coding sequence is TGTGCCAGCAGCTTTCTTTCAGCCAAAAACATTCAGTACTTC. This translates into CASSFLSAKNIQYF.

This rearrangement joins TRBV28 to TRBJ1-1; TRBD1 might be the D (6 bases). Germline CDR1 reads MDHEN; CDR2 reads SYDVKM. Trimming shortened V by 5 bases and J by 4 bases, and 23 bases separated the two germline ends. This CDR3 has 17 residues. The CDR3 spells CASSLLSFGGLSTEAFF. The CDR3 region has the DNA TGTGCCAGCAGTCTCTTATCCTTTGGGGGGCTGAGCACTGAAGCTTTCTTT.